Below, 14 T cell receptor beta chains from the same sample are listed, as sequenced in a study of blood T cell repertoires in COVID-19. Here immunoSEQ multiplex PCR was the method, and the copy in TCRdb shows in-frame clones only, minus some. The sample gives under 300,000 clones, around 89% of which show up once; around 10% is in the top ten. The specimen sequenced was PBMCs or T cells enriched from blood (not recorded which). The receptor set was obtained from a man aged 35-49 years who had recovered from COVID-19.

The chain is built from TRBV2 and TRBJ2-2; 8 nucleotides agree with TRBD2. Germline assignment: CDR1 SNHLY and CDR2 FYNNEI. The CDR3 covers 14 residues. Trimming at V came to 7 bases and at J to 2 bases, leaving 3 bases not matched to a gene. CDR3 sequence reads: CASKLAVNTGELFF. The CDR3 nucleotides are TGTGCCAGCAAACTAGCGGTTAACACCGGGGAGCTGTTTTTT.

The gene calls are TRBV5-1 and TRBJ2-3; TRBD2 is a possible D gene (7 bases). Looked up from germline, CDR1 is SGHRS and CDR2 is YFSETQ. The V end lost 0 bases, the J end lost 2 bases, and 13 bases lay between the germline ends. This CDR3 is built from 16 residues. CDR3 region: CASSLEVGGLTDTQYF. CDR3 nucleotides: TGCGCCAGCAGCTTGGAAGTGGGGGGGCTCACAGATACGCAGTATTTT. The full variable domain, rest sourced from reference TRBV5-1 and TRBJ2-3, is KAGVTQTPRYLIKTRGQQVTLSCSPISGHRSVSWYQQTPGQGLQFLFEYFSETQRNKGNFPGRFSGRQFSNSRSEMNVSTLELGDSALYLCASSLEVGGLTDTQYFGPGTRLTVL.

Only a few counts were recorded for this clone. This chain uses TRBV12-5 with TRBJ1-4; TRBD1 aligns across 10 bases. Germline V gives CDR1 LGHNT, CDR2 FRNRAP. The CDR3 covers 13 residues. V shed 6 bases, J shed 7 bases, and the junction held 2 bases outside the gene matches. CDR3 amino acids: CASGDRGLEKLFF. The DNA for the CDR3 is TGTGCTAGTGGAGACAGGGGGCTTGAAAAACTGTTTTTT.

The rearrangement uses TRBV7-3 and TRBJ2-2, with 11 bases identical to TRBD2. Unmatched junction bases numbered 5, after V lost 6 bases and J lost 2 bases. This CDR3 spans 16 amino acids. Germline V lookup: CDR1 SGHTA, CDR2 FQGTGA. CDR3 protein: CASSYLAGGNTGELFF. The CDR3 DNA reads as TGTGCCAGCAGTTATCTAGCGGGGGGCAACACCGGGGAGCTGTTTTTT. The full variable domain, its missing parts supplied by reference TRBV7-3 and TRBJ2-2, is GAGVSQTPSNKVTEKGKYVELRCDPISGHTALYWYRQSLGQGPEFLIYFQGTGAADDSGLPNDRFFAVRPEGSVSTLKIQRTERGDSAVYLCASSYLAGGNTGELFFGEGSRLTVL.

This chain links TRBV29-1 with TRBJ2-3; D is perhaps TRBD1 (5 bases). CDR1 and CDR2 from the germline V gene are SQVTM and ANQGSEA. This CDR3 has 13 residues. Trimming removed 7 bases at V and 1 base at J, with 12 bases between. This CDR3 is CSGSPGRTDTQYF. The CDR3, as DNA: TGCAGCGGATCCCCAGGGCGCACAGATACGCAGTATTTT.

The DNA of the CDR3 is TGTGCCAGCACCCGGGTTGGGGGGACCCAAGAGACCCAGTACTTC. Translating it yields CASTRVGGTQETQYF. The chain combines TRBV3-1 (or the pseudogene TRBV3-2) with TRBJ2-5; possibly TRBD2 for D (6 bases). Germline assignment: CDR1 LGHDT and CDR2 YNNKEL (reference sequence). This CDR3 is 15 amino acids long. Deletions cut 7 bases from V and 1 base from J, with 16 bases between.

The genes are TRBV15 and TRBJ1-1; 9 bases map to TRBD1. This CDR3 has 15 amino acids. Germline V gives CDR1 LNHNV, CDR2 YYDKDF (reference sequence). Losses at the gene ends were 3 bases for V and 1 base for J; bases not matched to a gene: 3. CDR3: CATSRMTGGNTEAFF. The CDR3 DNA follows: TGTGCCACCAGCAGGATGACAGGGGGGAACACTGAAGCTTTCTTT. Full variable domain (missing parts from reference TRBV15 and TRBJ1-1): DAMVIQNPRYQVTQFGKPVTLSCSQTLNHNVMYWYQQKSSQAPKLLFHYYDKDFNNEADTPDNFQSRRPNTSFCFLDIRSPGLGDTAMYLCATSRMTGGNTEAFFGQGTRLTVV.

The chain combines TRBV12-3 or TRBV12-4 with TRBJ1-2; no clear D. The CDR3 covers 11 residues. Deletions cut 6 bases from V and 4 bases from J, with 6 bases between. The CDR3 sequence: CASSNSYGYTF. Written as DNA, the CDR3 is TGTGCCAGCAGCAACAGCTATGGCTACACCTTC.

The V gene is TRBV5-5, the J gene TRBJ2-7; D is perhaps TRBD1 (6 bases). The germline V gene encodes CDR1 SGHKS and CDR2 YYEKEE (reference sequence). V lost 0 bases to trimming and J lost 2 bases, with 12 bases between them. This CDR3 is built from 15 residues. The CDR3 reads CASSLERTVAYEQYF. The CDR3 DNA follows: TGTGCCAGCAGCTTGGAAAGGACAGTGGCCTACGAGCAGTACTTC.

This clone was detected once. The rearrangement links TRBV5-5 to TRBJ2-1, with 8 bases fitting TRBD2. Germline values: CDR1 SGHKS, CDR2 YYEKEE (reference sequence). The CDR3 extends over 15 amino acids. The trim removed 2 bases at V and 0 bases at J, leaving 1 base unmatched. CDR3 loop: CASSLSGSSYNEQFF. Written as DNA, the CDR3 is TGTGCCAGCAGCTTAAGCGGGAGCTCCTACAATGAGCAGTTCTTC.

This clone was counted a few times. The chain has TRBV7-9 and TRBJ2-7; 7 bases agree with TRBD1. The V gene's germline CDR1 is SEHNR and CDR2 FQNEAQ (reference sequence). With V trimmed by 4 bases and J by 1 base, 4 bases remained unmatched. CDR3 size: 14 residues. The CDR3 region is CASSWDRFSYEQYF. CDR3 coding DNA: TGTGCCAGCAGCTGGGACAGATTTTCCTACGAGCAGTACTTC.

The rearrangement uses TRBV5-5 and TRBJ2-7, with 10 bases lining up with TRBD2. Per the germline V gene, CDR1 is SGHKS and CDR2 is YYEKEE (reference sequence). This CDR3 has 14 amino acids. V shed 3 bases, J shed 3 bases, and the junction held 3 bases outside the gene matches. The CDR3, as DNA: TGTGCCAGCAGCTCGGCTAGCGGGAGCTACGAGCAGTACTTC. Its protein product is CASSSASGSYEQYF.

This chain uses TRBV11-2 with TRBJ2-7; TRBD1 matches at 8 bases. V trimming: 5 bases; J trimming: 0 bases; junction bases outside the gene matches: 9. Germline CDR1 SGHAT, CDR2 FQNNGV. The CDR3 is 16 amino acids. Here the CDR3 reads CASSPRTGSSSYEQYF. CDR3 nucleotides: TGTGCCAGCAGCCCCCGGACAGGGTCCAGCTCCTACGAGCAGTACTTC.

The chain couples TRBV11-3 to TRBJ2-3; TRBD2 matches at 9 bases. This CDR3 has 14 amino acids. CDR1 is SGHNT and CDR2 is YENEEA in the germline V gene. V trimming: 3 bases; J trimming: 6 bases; junction bases outside the gene matches: 4. CDR3 DNA: TGTGCCAGCAGCTTGGCTAGCGGGGTGGATACGCAGTATTTT. Its translation: CASSLASGVDTQYF.